One T cell receptor beta chain is described in this entry. What it binds is unknown. This sample was taken from a study of T cells in Graves' hyperthyroidism and ophthalmopathy. Findings of the study overall: Stable hyperthyroidism and ophthalmopathy were separated using 13 V-J signatures.

Germline loops: CDR1 SGHRS, CDR2 YFSETQ. J lost 5 bases, V lost 1 base, and 10 bases had no gene match. This CDR3 has 18 residues. TCR beta CDR3 sequences were amplified from RNA transcripts. First-round RT-PCR of the TCR CDR3 relied on the HTBI primer set. TCRdb fed the multiplex PCR reads into MiXCR, producing one record per CDR3 protein. The repertoire holds a few hundred thousand distinct CDR3 sequences, with 17% as singletons. The TCR was taken from a woman under 30 with Graves' ophthalmopathy. The specimen sequenced was blood. The chain couples TRBV5-1 to TRBJ1-6, with 9 bases aligning to TRBD1. CDR3 sequence: CASSLLPGQGGNNSPLHF. In nucleotides, the CDR3 is TGCGCCAGCAGCTTGTTGCCGGGACAGGGAGGAAATAATTCACCCCTCCACTTT. Filled out from reference TRBV5-1 and TRBJ1-6, the complete variable domain reads KAGVTQTPRYLIKTRGQQVTLSCSPISGHRSVSWYQQTPGQGLQFLFEYFSETQRNKGNFPGRFSGRQFSNSRSEMNVSTLELGDSALYLCASSLLPGQGGNNSPLHFGNGTRLTVT.